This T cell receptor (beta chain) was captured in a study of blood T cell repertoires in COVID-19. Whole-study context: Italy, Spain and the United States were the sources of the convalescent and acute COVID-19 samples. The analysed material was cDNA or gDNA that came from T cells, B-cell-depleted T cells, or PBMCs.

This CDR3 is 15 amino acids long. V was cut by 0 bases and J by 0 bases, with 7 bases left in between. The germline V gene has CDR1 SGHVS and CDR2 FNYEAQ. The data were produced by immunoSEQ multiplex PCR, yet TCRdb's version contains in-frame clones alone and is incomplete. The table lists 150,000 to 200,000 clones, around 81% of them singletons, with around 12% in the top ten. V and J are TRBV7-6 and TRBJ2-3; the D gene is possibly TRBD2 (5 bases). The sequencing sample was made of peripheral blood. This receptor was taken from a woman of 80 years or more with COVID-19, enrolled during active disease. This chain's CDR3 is CASSLAPGSTDTQYF. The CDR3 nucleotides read TGTGCCAGCAGCTTAGCGCCGGGGAGCACAGATACGCAGTATTTT.